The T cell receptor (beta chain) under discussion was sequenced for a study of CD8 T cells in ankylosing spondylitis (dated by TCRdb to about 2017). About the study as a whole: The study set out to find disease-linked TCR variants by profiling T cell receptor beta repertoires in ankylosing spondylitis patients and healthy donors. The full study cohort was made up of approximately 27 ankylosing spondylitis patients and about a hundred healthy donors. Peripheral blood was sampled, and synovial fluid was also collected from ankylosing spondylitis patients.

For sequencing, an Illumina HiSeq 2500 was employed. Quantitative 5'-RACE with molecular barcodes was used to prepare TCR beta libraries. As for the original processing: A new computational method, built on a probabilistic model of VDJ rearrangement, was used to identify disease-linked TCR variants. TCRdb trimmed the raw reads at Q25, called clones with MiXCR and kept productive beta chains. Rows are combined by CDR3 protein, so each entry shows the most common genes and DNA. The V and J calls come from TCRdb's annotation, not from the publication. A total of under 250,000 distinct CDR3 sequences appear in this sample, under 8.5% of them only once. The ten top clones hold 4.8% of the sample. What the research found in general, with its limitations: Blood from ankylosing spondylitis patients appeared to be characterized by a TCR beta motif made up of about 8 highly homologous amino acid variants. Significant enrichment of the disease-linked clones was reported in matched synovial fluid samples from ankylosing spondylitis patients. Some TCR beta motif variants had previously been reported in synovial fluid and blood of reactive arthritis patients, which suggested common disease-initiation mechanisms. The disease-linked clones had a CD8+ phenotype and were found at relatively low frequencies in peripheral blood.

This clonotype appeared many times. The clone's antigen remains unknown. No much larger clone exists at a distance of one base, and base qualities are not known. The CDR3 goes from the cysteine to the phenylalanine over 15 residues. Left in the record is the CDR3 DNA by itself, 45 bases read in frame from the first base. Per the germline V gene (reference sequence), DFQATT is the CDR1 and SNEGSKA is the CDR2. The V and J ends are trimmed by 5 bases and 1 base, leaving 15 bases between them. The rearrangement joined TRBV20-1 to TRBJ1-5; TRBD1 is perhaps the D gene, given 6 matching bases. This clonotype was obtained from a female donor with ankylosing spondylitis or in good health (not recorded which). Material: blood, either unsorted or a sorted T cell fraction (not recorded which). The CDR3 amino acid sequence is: CSAASRGVSNQPQHF. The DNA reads TGCAGTGCTGCTTCCAGGGGAGTGAGCAATCAGCCCCAGCATTTT.